What follows is one T cell receptor (beta chain) and its context. With 7 bases removed from V and 0 bases from J, the gap between germline ends came to 18 bases. Germline CDR1 MNHEY, CDR2 SMNVEV (reference sequence). The CDR3 contains 16 residues. Replicate sorted-subset PCRs were loaded with 150 to 250 ng DNA, 25,000 to 30,000 T cell genomes. The repertoire was sequenced with immunoSEQ multiplex PCR; TCRdb's copy has only in-frame clones and lacks some. This table has 2 million to 2.5 million clones, about 95% appearing once. Terminally differentiated effector memory CD45RA+ cells were left out of the naive CD8 fraction, which was CD45RO-negative and positively selected for CCR7. Each of the donors was a healthy adult who was HIV-negative and had not had a recent acute infection or vaccination. The data were obtained in a study of shared clonotypes between healthy human individuals.

Sequences were obtained from naive CD8+ T cells sorted from blood. This receptor was identified in a man aged 18 to 29 in good health. This rearrangement joins TRBV27 to TRBJ1-1, with D unclear. The CDR3 loop is CASKMDLGVMNTEAFF. The CDR3 bases are TGTGCCAGCAAAATGGATCTCGGCGTTATGAACACTGAAGCTTTCTTT.